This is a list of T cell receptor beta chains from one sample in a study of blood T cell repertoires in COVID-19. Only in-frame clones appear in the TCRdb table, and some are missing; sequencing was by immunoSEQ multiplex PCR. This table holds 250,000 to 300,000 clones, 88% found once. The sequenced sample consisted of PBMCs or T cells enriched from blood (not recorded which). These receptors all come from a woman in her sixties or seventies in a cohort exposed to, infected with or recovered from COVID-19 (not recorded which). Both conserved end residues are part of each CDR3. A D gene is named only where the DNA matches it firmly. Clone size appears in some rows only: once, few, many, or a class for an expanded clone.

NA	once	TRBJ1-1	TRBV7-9	CASSSLRGGASTEAFF	TGTGCCAGCAGCTCCTTACGGGGGGGCGCGAGCACTGAAGCTTTCTTT
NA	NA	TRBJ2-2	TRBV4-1	CASSQRSGANTGELFF	TGCGCCAGCAGCCAGCGAAGCGGAGCGAACACCGGGGAGCTGTTTTTT
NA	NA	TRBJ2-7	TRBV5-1	CASSLDGTSSYEQYF	TGCGCCAGCAGCTTGGACGGGACAAGCTCCTACGAGCAGTACTTC
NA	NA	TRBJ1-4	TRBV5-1	CASSPGTGNEKLFF	TGCGCCAGCAGCCCTGGGACTGGGAATGAAAAACTGTTTTTT
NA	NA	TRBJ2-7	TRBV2	CASGSTGEQYF	TGTGCCAGCGGATCAACGGGGGAGCAGTACTTC
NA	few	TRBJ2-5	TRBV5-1	CASSLVQEGTETQYF	TGCGCCAGCAGCTTGGTACAGGAGGGCACGGAGACCCAGTACTTC
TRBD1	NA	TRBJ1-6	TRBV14	CASSHRDSLVPLHF	TGTGCCAGCAGCCACCGGGACAGTCTCGTACCCCTCCACTTT
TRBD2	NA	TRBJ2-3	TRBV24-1	CATSDARSGGRTDTQYF	TGTGCCACCAGTGACGCCCGTAGCGGGGGACGCACAGATACGCAGTATTTT
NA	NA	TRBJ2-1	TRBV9	CASSAQGTSYNEQFF	TGTGCCAGCAGCGCCCAAGGGACTTCCTACAATGAGCAGTTCTTC
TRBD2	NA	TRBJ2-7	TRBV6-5	CASRQAAGAHEQYF	TGTGCCAGCAGGCAGGCAGCGGGAGCTCACGAGCAGTACTTC
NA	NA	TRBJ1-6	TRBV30	CAFNRWEHSPLHF	TGTGCCTTCAACAGGTGGGAACATTCACCCCTCCACTTT
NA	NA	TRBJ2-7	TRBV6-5	CASSYNSFYEQYF	TGTGCCAGCAGTTACAACTCGTTCTACGAGCAGTACTTC
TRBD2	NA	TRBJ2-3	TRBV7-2	CASSLTSGHTDTQYF	TGTGCCAGCAGCTTAACTAGCGGACACACAGATACGCAGTATTTT
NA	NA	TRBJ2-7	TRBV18	CASSPRQYEQYF	TGTGCCAGCTCGCCCCGCCAGTACGAGCAGTACTTC
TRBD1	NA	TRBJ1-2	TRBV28	CASSSEAGTGSYGYTF	TGTGCCAGCAGTTCGGAAGCCGGGACAGGGTCCTATGGCTACACCTTC
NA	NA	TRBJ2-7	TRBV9	CASSPPGTQRSYEQYF	TGTGCCAGCAGCCCTCCGGGGACTCAGCGCTCCTACGAGCAGTACTTC
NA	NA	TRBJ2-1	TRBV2	CASVPLASYNEQFF	TGTGCCAGCGTCCCACTAGCTTCCTACAATGAGCAGTTCTTC
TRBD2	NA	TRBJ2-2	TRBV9	CASSESGSRGTGELFF	TGTGCCAGCAGTGAGAGCGGGAGTCGTGGCACCGGGGAGCTGTTTTTT
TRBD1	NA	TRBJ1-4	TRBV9	CASSAWDRGQANEKLFF	TGTGCCAGCAGCGCGTGGGACAGGGGGCAGGCTAATGAAAAACTGTTTTTT
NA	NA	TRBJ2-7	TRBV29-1	CSVEAADEQYF	TGCAGCGTTGAGGCGGCTGACGAGCAGTACTTC
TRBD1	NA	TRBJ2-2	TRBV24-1	CATMDRESGELFF	TGTGCCACTATGGACAGGGAGAGTGGGGAGCTGTTTTTT
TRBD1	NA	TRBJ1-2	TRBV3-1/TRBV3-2	CASSQGTGRGYTF	TGTGCCAGCAGCCAAGGGACAGGGCGGGGCTACACCTTC
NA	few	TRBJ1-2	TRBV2	CASRKQGSGLGGYTF	TGTGCCAGCAGGAAACAGGGCTCCGGGTTGGGGGGCTACACCTTC
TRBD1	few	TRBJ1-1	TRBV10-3	CAISATGDTEAFF	TGTGCCATCAGTGCCACAGGGGACACTGAAGCTTTCTTT
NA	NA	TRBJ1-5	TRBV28	CASDRQDLNQPQHF	TGTGCCAGCGACCGACAGGACCTCAATCAGCCCCAGCATTTT
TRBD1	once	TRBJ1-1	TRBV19	CASRLGQGAIEAEAFF	TGTGCCAGTAGGCTGGGACAGGGGGCAATCGAAGCTGAAGCTTTCTTT
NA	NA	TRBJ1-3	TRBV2	CASNRVPGNTIYF	TGTGCCAGCAACAGGGTACCTGGAAACACCATATATTTT
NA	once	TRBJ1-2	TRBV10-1	CASSEAGAPYGYTF	TGCGCCAGCAGTGAAGCGGGGGCCCCTTATGGCTACACCTTC
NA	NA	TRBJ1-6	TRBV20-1	CSAGLGSLHF	TGCAGTGCTGGACTCGGCTCCCTCCACTTT
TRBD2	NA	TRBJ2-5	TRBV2	CASRTGGGRETQYF	TGTGCCAGCAGGACGGGGGGAGGACGAGAGACCCAGTACTTC
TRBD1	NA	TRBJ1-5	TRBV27	CASSLIGQGAGNQPQHF	TGTGCCAGCAGTTTGATCGGACAGGGGGCAGGCAATCAGCCCCAGCATTTT
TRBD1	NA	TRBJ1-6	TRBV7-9	CASSTYRTGKDNSPLHF	TGTGCCAGCAGCACCTACCGGACAGGGAAGGATAATTCACCCCTCCACTTT
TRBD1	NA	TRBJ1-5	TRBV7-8	CASSSQLDRVDNQPQHF	TGTGCCAGCAGCTCACAATTGGACAGGGTGGACAATCAGCCCCAGCATTTT
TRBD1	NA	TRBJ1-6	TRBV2	CASRGTGGQSPLHF	TGTGCCAGCAGGGGGACAGGGGGGCAGTCACCCCTCCACTTT
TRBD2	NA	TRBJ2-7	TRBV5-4	CASSLAPGGPYEQYF	TGTGCCAGCAGCTTGGCCCCGGGAGGGCCCTACGAGCAGTACTTC
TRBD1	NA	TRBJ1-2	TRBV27	CASSSAGGLGYGYTF	TGTGCCAGCAGTTCTGCAGGGGGCTTGGGCTATGGCTACACCTTC
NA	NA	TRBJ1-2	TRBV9	CASSDSELGGEINYGYTF	TGTGCCAGCAGCGACAGCGAGTTAGGGGGGGAGATTAACTATGGCTACACCTTC
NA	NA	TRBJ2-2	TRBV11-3	CASSPQTSLGLNRELFF	TGTGCCAGCAGCCCCCAGACTAGTTTAGGGCTGAACCGGGAGCTGTTTTTT
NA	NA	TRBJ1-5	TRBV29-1	CSVEGDNTPAHQPQHF	TGCAGCGTTGAAGGCGACAATACCCCGGCTCATCAGCCCCAGCATTTT
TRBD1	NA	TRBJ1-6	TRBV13	CASSSTPGQINSPLHF	TGTGCCAGCAGCTCAACACCGGGACAGATTAATTCACCCCTCCACTTT
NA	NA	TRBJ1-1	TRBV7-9	CASSPGFSTEAFF	TGTGCCAGCAGCCCGGGATTTTCGACTGAAGCTTTCTTT
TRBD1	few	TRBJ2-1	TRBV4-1	CASSHPVDRRDNEQFF	TGCGCCAGCAGCCACCCAGTGGACAGGCGGGACAATGAGCAGTTCTTC
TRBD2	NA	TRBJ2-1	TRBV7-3	CASSPTAGPYNEQFF	TGTGCCAGCAGCCCTACAGCGGGACCCTACAATGAGCAGTTCTTC
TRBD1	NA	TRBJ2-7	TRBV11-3	CASSLGGQSSYEQYF	TGTGCCAGCAGCTTAGGGGGACAGAGCTCCTACGAGCAGTACTTC
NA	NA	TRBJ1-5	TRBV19	CASSPGLPSNQPQHF	TGTGCCAGTAGTCCCGGTTTGCCTAGCAATCAGCCCCAGCATTTT
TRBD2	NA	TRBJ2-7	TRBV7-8	CASSPARAGGWYEQYF	TGTGCCAGCAGCCCCGCCCGAGCGGGAGGGTGGTACGAGCAGTACTTC
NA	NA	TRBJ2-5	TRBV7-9	CASSLGDRDSQETQYF	TGTGCCAGCAGCTTAGGAGACAGGGACTCCCAAGAGACCCAGTACTTC
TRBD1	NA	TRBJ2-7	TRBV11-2	CASSPEGQGLYEQYF	TGTGCCAGCAGCCCAGAGGGACAGGGTTTGTACGAGCAGTACTTC